This T cell receptor beta chain was sequenced during a study of blood T cell repertoires in COVID-19. Overall study context: The United States, Italy and Spain provided the acute and convalescent COVID-19 samples. In each case, the material was cDNA or gDNA derived from T cells, B-cell-depleted T cells, or PBMCs.

As processed by the authors: From reference gene primer amplification, estimates of nucleated cell counts were derived. Clones were read by immunoSEQ multiplex PCR, and TCRdb kept only the in-frame ones, dropping some. V, J and clone size reflect that table, while D and trimming were determined from the DNA. Of about 270,000 clones listed, about 88% are singletons. This clone occurred a few times. The CDR3 has 12 residues. Germline V gene lookup returns CDR1 SGHDT and CDR2 YYEEEE. V lost 4 bases to trimming and J lost 6 bases, with 10 bases between them. The chain carries TRBV5-6 and TRBJ1-2; D may be TRBD1 (6 bases). The material sequenced was peripheral blood. The sequence was collected from a man in his sixties who had recovered from COVID-19. CDR3 region: CASSVNRDGYTF. The CDR3 region has the DNA TGTGCCAGCAGCGTAAACAGGGATGGCTACACCTTC.